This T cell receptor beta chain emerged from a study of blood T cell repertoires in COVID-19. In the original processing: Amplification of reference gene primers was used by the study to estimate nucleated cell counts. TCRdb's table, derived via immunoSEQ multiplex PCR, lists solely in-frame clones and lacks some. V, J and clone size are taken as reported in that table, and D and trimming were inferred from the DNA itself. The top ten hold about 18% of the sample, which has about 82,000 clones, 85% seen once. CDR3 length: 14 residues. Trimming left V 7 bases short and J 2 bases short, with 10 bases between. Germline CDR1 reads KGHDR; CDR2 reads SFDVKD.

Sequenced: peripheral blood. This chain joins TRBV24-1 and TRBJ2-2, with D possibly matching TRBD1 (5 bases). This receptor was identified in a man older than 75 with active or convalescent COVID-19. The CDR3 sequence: CATSNRRNTGELFF. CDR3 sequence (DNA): TGTGCCACCAGCAACAGGAGAAACACCGGGGAGCTGTTTTTT.